Presented here are 32 T cell receptor beta chains from one specimen sequenced in a study of shared clonotypes between healthy human individuals. Data came from immunoSEQ multiplex PCR; TCRdb stores just in-frame clones and leaves some out. The table has about a million clones, 75% seen once. Sequenced: memory CD4+ T cells sorted from blood. Indicated subset: CD45RA-negative fraction. Receptors were obtained from a man between 18 and 29 years old in good health.

This chain uses TRBV28 with TRBJ2-7, with TRBD1 identical over 9 bases. The CDR3 consists of 15 residues. From germline, CDR1 is MDHEN and CDR2 SYDVKM. V was clipped by 3 bases and J by 3 bases; unmatched bases: 6. CDR3 coding DNA: TGTGCCAGCAGTTTTGCGACAGGGGGACACTACGAGCAGTACTTC. Translation: CASSFATGGHYEQYF.

There are many counts of this clone. V usage is TRBV6-6 and J usage is TRBJ1-1; 7 bases match TRBD1. Germline V lookup: CDR1 MNHNY, CDR2 SVGAGI (reference sequence). The CDR3 is 13 amino acids. V lost 8 bases and J lost 1; bases outside the gene matches: 4. CDR3 sequence (DNA): TGTGCCAGCCAAAGGACAGGGAACACTGAAGCTTTCTTT. Translation gives CASQRTGNTEAFF.

The rearrangement joins TRBV5-1 to TRBJ2-1, with unresolved D. Germline V gene lookup returns CDR1 SGHRS and CDR2 YFSETQ. This CDR3 is built from 13 residues. The germline V and J ends were trimmed by 3 bases and 8 bases, with 12 bases remaining between them. The CDR3 coding sequence is TGCGCCAGCAGCTGGACGCCCGAGTATGAGCAGTTCTTC. Protein: CASSWTPEYEQFF.

V is TRBV6-1 and J is TRBJ2-7, with 7 bases identical to TRBD1. This CDR3 contains 14 residues. After removal of 6 bases from V and 3 bases from J, the junction contained 8 bases not matched to a gene. In germline, CDR1 is MNHNS, CDR2 SASEGT. Here the CDR3 reads CASRRQGLDYEQYF. CDR3 bases: TGTGCCAGCAGAAGACAGGGTCTCGACTACGAGCAGTACTTC.

Worth noting for this clone: This same CDR3 is encoded by further DNA sequences in the sample. This chain connects TRBV12-5 to TRBJ2-5; the match to TRBD2 covers 8 bases. This CDR3 is 14 amino acids long. Germline V gives CDR1 LGHNT, CDR2 FRNRAP. V shed 1 base, J shed 5 bases, and the junction held 3 bases outside the gene matches. CDR3 region: CASGLAGGGETQYF. CDR3 nucleotide sequence: TGTGCTAGTGGTTTGGCCGGGGGGGGTGAGACCCAGTACTTC.

Only one count was recorded for this clone. The chain couples TRBV10-3 to TRBJ1-4; D gene ambiguous. In germline, CDR1 is ENHRY, CDR2 SYGVKD. V was shortened by 4 bases and J by 0 bases, with 21 bases between the two germline ends. The CDR3 has 19 residues. CDR3 region: CAISAASGRREATNEKLFF. In nucleotides, the CDR3 is TGTGCCATCAGTGCCGCGTCCGGCAGGAGGGAAGCAACTAATGAAAAACTGTTTTTT.

This clone was observed at least ten times. The rearrangement joins TRBV7-3 to TRBJ2-2, with no clear D. Germline CDR1 SGHTA, CDR2 FQGTGA. This CDR3 region has 14 residues. The ends were cut back, 4 bases at V and 0 bases at J, with 6 bases in the middle. The CDR3 protein is CASSSPANTGELFF. The CDR3 DNA sequence: TGTGCCAGCAGCTCCCCAGCGAACACCGGGGAGCTGTTTTTT.

The V and J genes are TRBV2 and TRBJ1-1; no clear D. This CDR3 spans 15 amino acids. Germline V gene lookup returns CDR1 SNHLY and CDR2 FYNNEI. Trimming stripped 1 base from V and 0 bases from J, with 9 bases between. CDR3 bases: TGTGCCAGCAGTGAAGGGAATTTTATGAACACTGAAGCTTTCTTT. Its protein is CASSEGNFMNTEAFF.

The chain is built from TRBV6-1 and TRBJ2-7; possibly TRBD2 for D (6 bases). Germline V gene lookup returns CDR1 MNHNS and CDR2 SASEGT. Trimming took 6 bases from V and 7 from J, leaving 13 bases between them. The CDR3 is 12 amino acids. This CDR3 is CASSGHSGEQYF. CDR3 DNA sequence: TGTGCCAGCAGCGGACATAGCGGAGAGCAGTACTTC.

In this sample, this clone turned up a few times. J is TRBJ1-4 and V is TRBV7-2; the D gene is possibly TRBD1 (6 bases). Germline assignment: CDR1 SGHTA and CDR2 FQGNSA. This CDR3 spans 14 amino acids. V lost 5 bases, J lost 8 bases, and 15 bases lay in between. For the CDR3, the DNA is TGTGCCAGCAGCAGACCGGGAAGGGGGGAAAAACTGTTTTTT. It is translated as CASSRPGRGEKLFF. Together with reference TRBV7-2 and TRBJ1-4, the CDR3 gives the full variable domain: GAGVSQSPSNKVTEKGKDVELRCDPISGHTALYWYRQSLGQGLEFLIYFQGNSAPDKSGLPSDRFSAERTGGSVSTLTIQRTQQEDSAVYLCASSRPGRGEKLFFGSGTQLSVL.

This clone turned up a few times. The rearrangement links TRBV10-2 to TRBJ2-5; possibly TRBD2 for D (5 bases). The CDR3 runs 14 residues. The ends were cut back, 4 bases at V and 2 bases at J, with 11 bases in the middle. CDR1 and CDR2 (germline): WSHSY, SAAADI. CDR3 DNA sequence: TGCGCCAGCAGTGTGGTAACGGGGCAAGAGACCCAGTACTTC. Translating gives CASSVVTGQETQYF.

J is TRBJ2-1 and V is TRBV29-1, with 8 bases lining up with TRBD2. The CDR3 loop spans 13 amino acids. Germline V CDR1 and CDR2: SQVTM, ANQGSEA. Trimming at V came to 4 bases and at J to 9 bases, leaving 8 bases not matched to a gene. In DNA, the CDR3 is TGCAGCGTTGGCGTCGGGAGGGCGAGTGAGCAGTTCTTC. It specifies CSVGVGRASEQFF.

In regard to this clone: Within the sample, other DNA sequences also encode this same CDR3. The rearrangement uses TRBV7-3 and TRBJ2-3; 12 positions match TRBD2. V trimming: 5 bases; J trimming: 2 bases; junction bases outside the gene matches: 5. CDR3 size: 16 residues. CDR1 and CDR2 from the germline V gene are SGHTA and FQGTGA. The CDR3 DNA is TGTGCCAGCAGCCCCCTAGCGGGGGGGACCACAGATACGCAGTATTTT. Amino acids: CASSPLAGGTTDTQYF.

V and J are TRBV7-2 and TRBJ2-4; 9 bases map to TRBD1. Trimming cost V 5 bases and J 3 bases; bases outside gene matches: 2. From germline, CDR1 is SGHTA and CDR2 FQGNSA. The CDR3 extends over 14 amino acids. The CDR3 loop reads CASSEGQGKNIQYF. CDR3 sequence (DNA): TGTGCCAGCAGCGAGGGACAGGGCAAAAACATTCAGTACTTC.

The V gene is TRBV5-6, the J gene TRBJ2-1; 13 bases are shared with TRBD2. Germline V gene lookup returns CDR1 SGHDT and CDR2 YYEEEE. V trimming: 1 base; J trimming: 2 bases; junction bases outside the gene matches: 3. The CDR3 consists of 17 residues. The DNA of the CDR3 is TGTGCCAGCAGCTTGCAACTAGCGGGGGGGCCCTACAATGAGCAGTTCTTC. This codes for CASSLQLAGGPYNEQFF.

The chain couples TRBV11-2 to TRBJ2-3; D remains ambiguous. The CDR3 runs 12 residues. V lost 5 bases, J lost 3 bases, and 6 bases lay in between. Germline V gene lookup returns CDR1 SGHAT and CDR2 FQNNGV. CDR3 in DNA: TGTGCCAGCAGCCCTGGTACAGATACGCAGTATTTT. Translating it yields CASSPGTDTQYF.

J is TRBJ2-3 and V is TRBV18; D is perhaps TRBD1 or TRBD2 (6 bases each). V dropped 0 bases and J dropped 3 bases, with 13 bases sitting between them. This CDR3 has 16 amino acids. Germline loops: CDR1 KGHSH, CDR2 LQKENI. The CDR3 loop reads CASSPPVGGETDTQYF. CDR3 coding DNA: TGTGCCAGCTCACCACCGGTGGGGGGCGAGACAGATACGCAGTATTTT. Combining the CDR3 with reference TRBV18 and TRBJ2-3 gives the whole variable domain NAGVMQNPRHLVRRRGQEARLRCSPMKGHSHVYWYRQLPEEGLKFMVYLQKENIIDESGMPKERFSAEFPKEGPSILRIQQVVRGDSAAYFCASSPPVGGETDTQYFGPGTRLTVL.

V and J are TRBV11-2 and TRBJ2-2, with D possibly matching TRBD2 (6 bases). The V gene lost 4 bases and the J gene lost 1 base, with 7 bases spanning the gap. The CDR3 is 14 amino acids. CDR1 and CDR2 (germline): SGHAT, FQNNGV. CDR3 sequence reads: CASSYGGNTGELFF. CDR3 DNA: TGTGCCAGCAGCTACGGGGGGAACACCGGGGAGCTGTTTTTT.

V usage is TRBV2 and J usage is TRBJ2-1; 7 bases are shared with TRBD2. V lost 6 bases, J lost 6 bases, and 5 bases stayed unmatched. This CDR3 is 13 amino acids long. The germline gives CDR1 SNHLY, CDR2 FYNNEI. The CDR3 here is CASRPTGGNEQFF. The CDR3 DNA is TGTGCCAGCAGGCCGACGGGGGGCAATGAGCAGTTCTTC. Supplemented by reference TRBV2 and TRBJ2-1, the full variable domain reads EPEVTQTPSHQVTQMGQEVILRCVPISNHLYFYWYRQILGQKVEFLVSFYNNEISEKSEIFDDQFSVERPDGSNFTLKIRSTKLEDSAMYFCASRPTGGNEQFFGPGTRLTVL.

The table lists this clone with a few counts. This chain connects TRBV5-6 to TRBJ1-2, with a tentative D call TRBD1 (6 bases). Between the trimmed V and J ends, which lost 1 base and 8 bases, there was a span of 6 bases. Germline CDR1 reads SGHDT; CDR2 reads YYEEEE. CDR3 size: 11 residues. DNA for the CDR3: TGTGCCAGCAGCTTGCAGGGGGGCTACACCTTC. It translates to CASSLQGGYTF.

This sequence joins TRBV28 and TRBJ2-3; D uncertain. V was clipped by 3 bases and J by 10 bases, with 8 bases between them. Germline lookup yields CDR1 MDHEN and CDR2 SYDVKM. This CDR3 spans 11 amino acids. The CDR3 DNA is TGTGCCAGCAGTTTCCTCAAAGCGCAGTATTTT. Translated, it gives CASSFLKAQYF. Based on the CDR3 plus reference TRBV28 and TRBJ2-3, the full variable domain is DVKVTQSSRYLVKRTGEKVFLECVQDMDHENMFWYRQDPGLGLRLIYFSYDVKMKEKGDIPEGYSVSREKKERFSLILESASTNQTSMYLCASSFLKAQYFGPGTRLTVL.

To note about this clone: The same CDR3 also results from other DNA sequences found in this sample. The chain employs TRBV5-1 and TRBJ1-1; D is undetermined. V was shortened by 4 bases and J by 0 bases, with 10 bases between the two germline ends. The CDR3 contains 14 residues. Germline CDR1 and CDR2: SGHRS and YFSETQ. CDR3 in DNA: TGCGCCAGCAGCCTTTCTCAAGTGAACACTGAAGCTTTCTTT. Translated: CASSLSQVNTEAFF.

V usage is TRBV29-1 and J usage is TRBJ2-1; D may be TRBD1 (6 bases). Trimming stripped 7 bases from V and 0 bases from J, with 16 bases between. Germline CDR1 is SQVTM and CDR2 is ANQGSEA. This CDR3 comprises 15 residues. CDR3 amino acids: CSARQELGSYNEQFF. For the CDR3, the DNA is TGCAGCGCGAGACAGGAGCTTGGCTCCTACAATGAGCAGTTCTTC.

The chain uses TRBV6-5 and TRBJ2-2, with D tentatively TRBD1 or TRBD2 (6 bases each). With 10 bases removed from V and 8 bases from J, the gap between germline ends came to 23 bases. The germline gives CDR1 MNHEY, CDR2 SVGAGI. CDR3 length equals 15 residues. CDR3 protein: CATYSEGPRGGELFF. For the CDR3, the DNA is TGTGCCACCTATTCGGAGGGACCAAGGGGGGGGGAGCTGTTTTTT.

The rearrangement links TRBV6-5 to TRBJ1-6; 8 bases fit TRBD1. Looked up from germline, CDR1 is MNHEY and CDR2 is SVGAGI. The CDR3 has 15 residues. J lost 9 bases, V lost 5 bases, and 9 bases had no gene match. The CDR3 spells CASSTTGAIGSPLHF. DNA for the CDR3: TGTGCCAGCAGTACGACAGGGGCGATTGGTTCACCCCTCCACTTT.

This chain connects TRBV5-4 to TRBJ2-1, with 8 nucleotides matching TRBD1. CDR1 is SGHNT and CDR2 is YYREEE in the germline V gene (reference sequence). Unmatched junction bases numbered 5, after V lost 0 bases and J lost 6 bases. The CDR3 totals 15 residues. The CDR3 DNA is TGTGCCAGCAGCTTGGAGCCTGGGACAGGCAATGAGCAGTTCTTC. Translating gives CASSLEPGTGNEQFF.

V gene TRBV10-1 combines with J gene TRBJ2-1; a possible D gene is TRBD2 (7 bases). CDR1 is WNHNN, CDR2 SYGVQD, per germline (reference sequence). Between the trimmed V and J ends, which lost 3 bases and 7 bases, there was a span of 28 bases. The CDR3 has 19 amino acids. CDR3 sequence (DNA): TGCGCCAGCAGTGATAAGGCGGGAGTGCCCCAGGGGTTTCGGAATGAGCAGTTCTTC. This translates into CASSDKAGVPQGFRNEQFF.

This chain links TRBV27 with TRBJ2-2; the D gene is possibly TRBD2 (6 bases). Trimming removed 6 bases from V and 4 bases from J, with 15 bases in between. Germline V CDR1 and CDR2: MNHEY, SMNVEV (reference sequence). CDR3 length: 15 amino acids. CDR3 residues: CASSLAGSFTGELFF. The CDR3 bases are TGTGCCAGCAGCCTCGCGGGGTCGTTCACCGGGGAGCTGTTTTTT.

This sequence joins TRBV10-2 and TRBJ2-7; the D gene is possibly TRBD2 (5 bases). This CDR3 is 12 amino acids long. In germline, CDR1 is WSHSY, CDR2 SAAADI. Trimming pared 5 bases from V and 5 bases from J, leaving 10 bases between. CDR3 sequence reads: CASSRLTDEQYF. In DNA form, the CDR3 reads TGCGCCAGCAGTAGACTAACCGACGAGCAGTACTTC.

The chain is built from TRBV11-3 and TRBJ1-1; unclear D gene. V was cut by 7 bases and J by 1 base, with 13 bases left in between. The CDR3 has 14 amino acids. In germline, CDR1 is SGHNT, CDR2 YENEEA. The CDR3 nucleotides are TGTGCCAGCAACCCGTCTACAGAGAACACTGAAGCTTTCTTT. It specifies CASNPSTENTEAFF.

Only a few counts were recorded for this clone. The CDR3 nucleotides read TGCAGCGTTGTAGCTAGGGCCGGGAATGGAGCTTTCTTT. Translated, it gives CSVVARAGNGAFF. The gene calls are TRBV29-1 and TRBJ1-1; D unclear. Deletions cut 4 bases from V and 10 bases from J, with 19 bases between. The germline CDR1 and CDR2 sequences are SQVTM and ANQGSEA. This CDR3 has 13 residues.

This sequence joins TRBV2 and TRBJ2-2; D possibly corresponds to TRBD2 (5 bases). In germline, CDR1 is SNHLY, CDR2 FYNNEI. The CDR3 extends over 16 amino acids. Trimming pared 3 bases from V and 4 bases from J, leaving 15 bases between. The CDR3 DNA reads TGTGCCAGCAGTGAGGGGAGAAGGGTGGGCACCGGGGAGCTGTTTTTT. Translation gives CASSEGRRVGTGELFF.